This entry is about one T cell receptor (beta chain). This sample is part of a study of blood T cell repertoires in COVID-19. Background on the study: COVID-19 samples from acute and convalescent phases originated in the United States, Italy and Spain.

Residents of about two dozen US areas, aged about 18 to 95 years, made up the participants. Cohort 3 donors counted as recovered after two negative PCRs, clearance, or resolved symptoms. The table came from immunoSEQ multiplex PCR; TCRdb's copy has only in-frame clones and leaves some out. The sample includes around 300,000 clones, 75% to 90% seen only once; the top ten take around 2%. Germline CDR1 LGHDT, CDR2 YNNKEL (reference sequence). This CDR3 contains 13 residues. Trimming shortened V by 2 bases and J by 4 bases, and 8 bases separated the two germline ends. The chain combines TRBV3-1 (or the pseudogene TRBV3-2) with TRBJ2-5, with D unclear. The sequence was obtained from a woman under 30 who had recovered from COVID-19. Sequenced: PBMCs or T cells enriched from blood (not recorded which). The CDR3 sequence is CASSQNRIETQYF. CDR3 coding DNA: TGTGCCAGCAGCCAAAATAGAATAGAGACCCAGTACTTC.